This paragraph reports one TCR beta chain. Its specificity is unknown. This sample stems from a study of Graves' ophthalmopathy and Graves' hyperthyroidism. CDR1 and CDR2 from the germline V gene are SGHTA and FQGNSA. V shed 3 bases and J 2 bases; nucleotides not matched to a gene: 12. The CDR3 sequence is 19 residues long. Orbital computed tomography, together with clinical symptoms, serum thyroxine, TRAb and thyroid ultrasound, was used for diagnosis. RNA transcripts were the template, and TCR beta CDR3 regions were amplified from them. Second-round multiplex PCR came after first-round RT-PCR with HTBI primers. TCRdb processed the multiplex PCR reads anew with MiXCR; each CDR3 protein has one entry. Of around 40,000 distinct CDR3 sequences listed, roughly half are singletons. Study-level points and caveats: Researchers report that a 13-signature model separated ophthalmopathy from stable hyperthyroidism, posting around 86% sensitivity and more than 70% specificity.

The sequenced sample was peripheral blood. This sequence joins TRBV7-2 and TRBJ2-5; 13 bases line up with TRBD2. The sequence came from an adult man with Graves' ophthalmopathy. CDR3: CASSFSRPQGLAGQETQYF. CDR3 nucleotide sequence: TGTGCCAGCAGCTTCTCACGACCCCAGGGACTAGCGGGACAAGAGACCCAGTACTTC.